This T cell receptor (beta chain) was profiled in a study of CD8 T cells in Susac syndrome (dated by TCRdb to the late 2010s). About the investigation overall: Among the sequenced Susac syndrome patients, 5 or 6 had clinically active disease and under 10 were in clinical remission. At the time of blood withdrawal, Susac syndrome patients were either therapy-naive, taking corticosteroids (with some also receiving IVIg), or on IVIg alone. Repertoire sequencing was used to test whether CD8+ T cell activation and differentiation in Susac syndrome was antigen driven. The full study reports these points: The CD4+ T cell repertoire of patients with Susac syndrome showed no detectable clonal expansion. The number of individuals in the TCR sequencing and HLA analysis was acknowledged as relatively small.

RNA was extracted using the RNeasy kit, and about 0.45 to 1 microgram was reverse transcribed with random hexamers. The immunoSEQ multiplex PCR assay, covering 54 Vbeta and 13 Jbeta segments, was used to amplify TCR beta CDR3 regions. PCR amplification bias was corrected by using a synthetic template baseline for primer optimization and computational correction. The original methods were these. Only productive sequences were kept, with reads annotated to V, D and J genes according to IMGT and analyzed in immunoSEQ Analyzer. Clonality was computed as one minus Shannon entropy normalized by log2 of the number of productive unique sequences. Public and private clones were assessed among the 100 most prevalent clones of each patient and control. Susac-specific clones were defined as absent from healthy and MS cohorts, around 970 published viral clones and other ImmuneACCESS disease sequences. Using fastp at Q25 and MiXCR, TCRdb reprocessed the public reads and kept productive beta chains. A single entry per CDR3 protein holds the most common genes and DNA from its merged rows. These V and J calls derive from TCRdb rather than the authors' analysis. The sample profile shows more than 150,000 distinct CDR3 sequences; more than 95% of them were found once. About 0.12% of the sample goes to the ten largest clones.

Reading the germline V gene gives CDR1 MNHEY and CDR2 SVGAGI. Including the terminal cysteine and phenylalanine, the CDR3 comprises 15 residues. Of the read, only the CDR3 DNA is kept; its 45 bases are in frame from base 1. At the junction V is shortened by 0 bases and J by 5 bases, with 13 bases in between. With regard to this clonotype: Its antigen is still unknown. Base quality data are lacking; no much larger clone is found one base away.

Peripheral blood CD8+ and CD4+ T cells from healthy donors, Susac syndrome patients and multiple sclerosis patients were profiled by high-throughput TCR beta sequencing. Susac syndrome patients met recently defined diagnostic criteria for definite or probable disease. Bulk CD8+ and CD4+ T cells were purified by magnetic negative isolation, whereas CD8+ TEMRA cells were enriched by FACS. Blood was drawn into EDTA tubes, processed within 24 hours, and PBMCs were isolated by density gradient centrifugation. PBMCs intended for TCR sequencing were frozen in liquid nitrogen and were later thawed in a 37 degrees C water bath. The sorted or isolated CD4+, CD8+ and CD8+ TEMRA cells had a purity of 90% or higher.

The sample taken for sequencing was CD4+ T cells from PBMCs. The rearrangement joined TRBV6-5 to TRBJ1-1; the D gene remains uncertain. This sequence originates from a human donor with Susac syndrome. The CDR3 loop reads CASSYSTGYRTEAFF. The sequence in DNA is TGTGCCAGCAGTTACTCGACGGGGTATAGGACTGAAGCTTTCTTT.